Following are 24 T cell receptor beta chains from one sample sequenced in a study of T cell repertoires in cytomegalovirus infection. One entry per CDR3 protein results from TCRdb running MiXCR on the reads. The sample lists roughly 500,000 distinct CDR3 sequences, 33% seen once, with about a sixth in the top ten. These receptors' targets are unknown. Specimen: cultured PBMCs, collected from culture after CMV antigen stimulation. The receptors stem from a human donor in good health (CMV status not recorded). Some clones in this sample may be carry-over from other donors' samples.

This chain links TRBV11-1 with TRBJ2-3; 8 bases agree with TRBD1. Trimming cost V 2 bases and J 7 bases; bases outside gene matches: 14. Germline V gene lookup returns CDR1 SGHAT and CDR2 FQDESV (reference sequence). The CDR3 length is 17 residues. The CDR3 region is CASSLTSGTGDSYTQYF. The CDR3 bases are TGTGCCAGCAGCTTAACATCCGGGACAGGTGATTCATATACGCAGTATTTT.

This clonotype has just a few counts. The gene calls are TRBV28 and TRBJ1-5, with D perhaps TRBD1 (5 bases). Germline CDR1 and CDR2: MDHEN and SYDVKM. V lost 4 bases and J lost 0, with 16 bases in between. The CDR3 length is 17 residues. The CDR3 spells CASSSGTAPYSNQPQHF. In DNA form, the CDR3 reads TGTGCCAGCAGTTCCGGGACGGCTCCTTATAGCAATCAGCCCCAGCATTTT.

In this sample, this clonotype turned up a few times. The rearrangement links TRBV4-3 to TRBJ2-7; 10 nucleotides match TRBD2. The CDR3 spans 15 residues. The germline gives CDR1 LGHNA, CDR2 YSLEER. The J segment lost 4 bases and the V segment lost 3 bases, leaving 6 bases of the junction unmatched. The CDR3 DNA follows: TGCGCCAGCAGCCAGTTTCTAGCGGGAGATTACGAGCAGTACTTC. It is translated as CASSQFLAGDYEQYF.

DNA of the CDR3: TGTGCTAGTGGTCTGGGACAGGGGTATTCACCCCTCCACTTT. Its translation: CASGLGQGYSPLHF. The chain combines TRBV12-5 with TRBJ1-6, with 10 bases lining up with TRBD1. After removal of 5 bases from V and 8 bases from J, the junction contained 3 bases not matched to a gene. This CDR3 has 14 amino acids. Germline CDR1 reads LGHNT; CDR2 reads FRNRAP. Together with reference TRBV12-5 and TRBJ1-6, the CDR3 gives the full variable domain: DARVTQTPRHKVTEMGQEVTMRCQPILGHNTVFWYRQTMMQGLELLAYFRNRAPLDDSGMPKDRFSAEMPDATLATLKIQPSEPRDSAVYFCASGLGQGYSPLHFGNGTRLTVT.

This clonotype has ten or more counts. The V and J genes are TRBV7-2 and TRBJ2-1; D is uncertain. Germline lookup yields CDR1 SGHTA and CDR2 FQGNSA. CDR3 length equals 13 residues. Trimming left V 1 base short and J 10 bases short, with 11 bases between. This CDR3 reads CASSLGETREQFF. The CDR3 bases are TGTGCCAGCAGCTTAGGAGAGACGAGGGAGCAGTTCTTC. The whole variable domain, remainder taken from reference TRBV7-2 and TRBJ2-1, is GAGVSQSPSNKVTEKGKDVELRCDPISGHTALYWYRQSLGQGLEFLIYFQGNSAPDKSGLPSDRFSAERTGGSVSTLTIQRTQQEDSAVYLCASSLGETREQFFGPGTRLTVL.

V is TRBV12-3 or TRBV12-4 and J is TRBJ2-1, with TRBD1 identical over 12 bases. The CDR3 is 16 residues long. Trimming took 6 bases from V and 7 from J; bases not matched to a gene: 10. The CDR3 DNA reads TGTGCCAGCAGGGGTAGGGGGACAGGGGGCTGGAATGAGCAGTTCTTC. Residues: CASRGRGTGGWNEQFF.

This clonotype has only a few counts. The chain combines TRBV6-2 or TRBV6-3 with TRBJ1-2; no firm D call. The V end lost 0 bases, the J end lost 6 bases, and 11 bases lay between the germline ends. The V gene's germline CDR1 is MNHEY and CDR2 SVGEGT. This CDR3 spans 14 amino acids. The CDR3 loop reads CASSYSSGINGYTF. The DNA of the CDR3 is TGTGCCAGCAGTTACTCGTCCGGGATTAATGGCTACACCTTC.

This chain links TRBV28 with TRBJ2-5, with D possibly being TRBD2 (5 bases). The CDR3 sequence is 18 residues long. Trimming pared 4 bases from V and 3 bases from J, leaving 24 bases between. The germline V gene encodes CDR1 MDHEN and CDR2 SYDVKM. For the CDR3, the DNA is TGTGCCAGCAGTTCCCCGGCGGGTGAAGGGAGACGCAAAGAGACCCAGTACTTC. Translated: CASSSPAGEGRRKETQYF.

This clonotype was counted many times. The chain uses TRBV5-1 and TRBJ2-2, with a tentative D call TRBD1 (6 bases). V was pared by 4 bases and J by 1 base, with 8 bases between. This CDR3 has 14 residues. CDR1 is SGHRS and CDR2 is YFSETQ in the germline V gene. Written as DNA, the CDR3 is TGCGCCAGCAGCCGACAGGAGAACACCGGGGAGCTGTTTTTT. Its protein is CASSRQENTGELFF.

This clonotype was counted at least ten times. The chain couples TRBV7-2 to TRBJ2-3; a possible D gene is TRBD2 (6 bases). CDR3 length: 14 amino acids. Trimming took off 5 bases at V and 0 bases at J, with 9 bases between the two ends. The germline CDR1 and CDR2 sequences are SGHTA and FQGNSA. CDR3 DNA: TGTGCCAGCAGCCAAGGAGGGAGCACAGATACGCAGTATTTT. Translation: CASSQGGSTDTQYF.

The CDR3 spells CASSIVLAGGGSYNEQFF. The CDR3 DNA reads TGTGCCAGTAGTATAGTCCTAGCGGGAGGAGGGTCTTACAATGAGCAGTTCTTC. The chain combines TRBV19 with TRBJ2-1, with 11 nucleotides matching TRBD2. V lost 1 base to trimming and J lost 4 bases; unmatched junction nucleotides: 9. The CDR3 is 18 residues long. The germline gives CDR1 LNHDA, CDR2 SQIVND (reference sequence).

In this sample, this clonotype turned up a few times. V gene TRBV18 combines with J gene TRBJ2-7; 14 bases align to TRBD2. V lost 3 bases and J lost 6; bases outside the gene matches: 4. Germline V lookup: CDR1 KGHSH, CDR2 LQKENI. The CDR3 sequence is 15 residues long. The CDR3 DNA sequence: TGTGCCAGCTCACCGGGACTAGCGGGAGAGACCGAGCAGTACTTC. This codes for CASSPGLAGETEQYF.

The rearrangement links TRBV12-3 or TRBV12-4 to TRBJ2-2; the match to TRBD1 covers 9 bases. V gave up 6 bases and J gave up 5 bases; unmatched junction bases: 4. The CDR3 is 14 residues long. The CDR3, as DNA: TGTGCCAGCAGGGGACAGGGAGAGACCGGGGAGCTGTTTTTT. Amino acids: CASRGQGETGELFF.

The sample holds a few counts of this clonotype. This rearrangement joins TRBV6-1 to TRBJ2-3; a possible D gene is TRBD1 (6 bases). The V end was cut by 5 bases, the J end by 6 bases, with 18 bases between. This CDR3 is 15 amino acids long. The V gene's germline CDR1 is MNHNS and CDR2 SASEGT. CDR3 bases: TGTGCCAGCAGTACAGGGTTAACCGTATTTGATACGCAGTATTTT. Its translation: CASSTGLTVFDTQYF.

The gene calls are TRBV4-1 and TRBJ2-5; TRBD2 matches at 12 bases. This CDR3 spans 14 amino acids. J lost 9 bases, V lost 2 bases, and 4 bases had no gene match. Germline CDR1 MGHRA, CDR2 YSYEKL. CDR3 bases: TGCGCCAGCAGCCAATTGACTAGCGGGAGAGCCCAGTACTTC. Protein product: CASSQLTSGRAQYF.

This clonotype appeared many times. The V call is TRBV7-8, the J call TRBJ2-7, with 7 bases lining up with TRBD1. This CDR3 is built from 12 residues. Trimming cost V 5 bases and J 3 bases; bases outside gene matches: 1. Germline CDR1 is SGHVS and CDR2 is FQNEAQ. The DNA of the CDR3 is TGTGCCAGCAGCGGGGACAGCTACGAGCAGTACGTC. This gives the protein CASSGDSYEQYV.

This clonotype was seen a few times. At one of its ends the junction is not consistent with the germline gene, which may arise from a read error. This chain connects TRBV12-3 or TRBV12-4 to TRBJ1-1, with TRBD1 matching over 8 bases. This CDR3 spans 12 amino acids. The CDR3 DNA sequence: TGTGCCAGCAGCTTAGGGGACAGGGAAGCTTTCTTT. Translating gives CASSLGDREAFF.

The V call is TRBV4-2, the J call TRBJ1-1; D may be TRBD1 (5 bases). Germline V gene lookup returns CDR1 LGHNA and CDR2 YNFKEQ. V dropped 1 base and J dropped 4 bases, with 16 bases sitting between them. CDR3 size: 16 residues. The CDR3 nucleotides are TGTGCCAGCAGCCAAGTCGTGTCCTTCGGGGGCACTGAAGCTTTCTTT. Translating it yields CASSQVVSFGGTEAFF.

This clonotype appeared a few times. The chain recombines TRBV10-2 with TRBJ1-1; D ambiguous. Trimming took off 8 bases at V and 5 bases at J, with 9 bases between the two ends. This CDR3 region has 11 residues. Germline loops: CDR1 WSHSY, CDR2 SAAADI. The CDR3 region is CASGGPTEAFF. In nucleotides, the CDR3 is TGCGCCAGCGGAGGACCGACTGAAGCTTTCTTT.

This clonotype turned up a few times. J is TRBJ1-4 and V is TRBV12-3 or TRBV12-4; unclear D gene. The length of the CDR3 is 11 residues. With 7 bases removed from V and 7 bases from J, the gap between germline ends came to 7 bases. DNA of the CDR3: TGTGCCAGCACCCTTGCTGAAAAACTGTTTTTT. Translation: CASTLAEKLFF.

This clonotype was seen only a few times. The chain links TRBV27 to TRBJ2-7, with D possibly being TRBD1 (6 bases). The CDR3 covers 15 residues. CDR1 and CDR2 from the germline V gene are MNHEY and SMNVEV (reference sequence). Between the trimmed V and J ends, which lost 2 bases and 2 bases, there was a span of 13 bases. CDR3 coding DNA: TGTGCCAGCAGTTTAGGGACACCAGATCCCTACGAGCAGTACTTC. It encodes CASSLGTPDPYEQYF.

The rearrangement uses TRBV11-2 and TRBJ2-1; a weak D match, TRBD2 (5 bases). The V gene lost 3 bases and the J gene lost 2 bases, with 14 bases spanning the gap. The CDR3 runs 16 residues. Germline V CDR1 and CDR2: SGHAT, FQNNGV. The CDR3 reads CASSLYGRGTYNEQFF. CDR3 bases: TGTGCCAGCAGCTTGTATGGGAGAGGGACCTACAATGAGCAGTTCTTC.

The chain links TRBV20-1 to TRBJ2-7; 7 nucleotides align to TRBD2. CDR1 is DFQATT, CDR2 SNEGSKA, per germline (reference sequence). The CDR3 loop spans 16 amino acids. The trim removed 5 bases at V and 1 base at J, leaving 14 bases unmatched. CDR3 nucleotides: TGCAGTGCTCATACACCCCGGGGGAGGGGATCCTACGAGCAGTACTTC. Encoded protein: CSAHTPRGRGSYEQYF.

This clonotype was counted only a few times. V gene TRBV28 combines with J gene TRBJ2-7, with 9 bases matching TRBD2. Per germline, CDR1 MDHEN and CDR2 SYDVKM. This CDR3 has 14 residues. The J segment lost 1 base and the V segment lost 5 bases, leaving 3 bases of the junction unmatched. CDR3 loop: CASSPAGGSYEQYF. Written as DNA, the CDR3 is TGTGCCAGCAGTCCAGCGGGAGGTTCCTACGAGCAGTACTTC.